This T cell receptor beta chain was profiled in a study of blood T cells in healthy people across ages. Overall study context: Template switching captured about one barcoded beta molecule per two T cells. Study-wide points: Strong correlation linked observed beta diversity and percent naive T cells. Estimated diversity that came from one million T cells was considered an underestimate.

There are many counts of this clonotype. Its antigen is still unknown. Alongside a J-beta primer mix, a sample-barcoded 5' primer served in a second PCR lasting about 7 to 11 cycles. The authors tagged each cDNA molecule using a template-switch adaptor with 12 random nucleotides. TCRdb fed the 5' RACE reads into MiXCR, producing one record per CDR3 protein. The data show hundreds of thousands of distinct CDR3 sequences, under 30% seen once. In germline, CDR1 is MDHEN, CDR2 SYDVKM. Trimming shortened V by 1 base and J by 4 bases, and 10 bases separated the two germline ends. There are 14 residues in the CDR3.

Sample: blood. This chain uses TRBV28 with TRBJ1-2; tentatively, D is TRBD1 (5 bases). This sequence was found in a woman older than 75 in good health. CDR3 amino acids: CASSLFQGRYGYTF. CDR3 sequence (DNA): TGTGCCAGCAGTTTATTTCAGGGCCGCTATGGCTACACCTTC.